This T cell receptor beta chain was observed in a study of blood T cell repertoires in COVID-19. Study-level background: Acute and convalescent COVID-19 specimens originated in the United States, Italy and Spain. The cDNA or gDNA used as material had been derived from T cells, B-cell-depleted T cells, or PBMCs.

The CDR3 has 14 amino acids. V shed 5 bases, J shed 1 base, and the junction held 2 bases outside the gene matches. Germline V gene lookup returns CDR1 SEHNR and CDR2 FQNEAQ (reference sequence). One Seattle source followed patients from active infection through their disease course. Source study methods: Counts of nucleated cells, estimated from reference gene primer amplification, were obtained. Clones were read by immunoSEQ multiplex PCR, and TCRdb kept only the in-frame ones, dropping some. V and J calls plus clone size are reproduced from that table; the DNA served to infer D and trimming. The sample contains tens of thousands of clones, roughly 80% of which appear only once.

The TCR originated in a man under 40 with COVID-19, enrolled during active disease. Sequenced input: peripheral blood. This chain uses TRBV7-9 with TRBJ1-5; 7 bases line up with TRBD1. CDR3 coding DNA: TGTGCCAGCAGCGCACAGGGGAGCAATCAGCCCCAGCATTTT. It specifies CASSAQGSNQPQHF.